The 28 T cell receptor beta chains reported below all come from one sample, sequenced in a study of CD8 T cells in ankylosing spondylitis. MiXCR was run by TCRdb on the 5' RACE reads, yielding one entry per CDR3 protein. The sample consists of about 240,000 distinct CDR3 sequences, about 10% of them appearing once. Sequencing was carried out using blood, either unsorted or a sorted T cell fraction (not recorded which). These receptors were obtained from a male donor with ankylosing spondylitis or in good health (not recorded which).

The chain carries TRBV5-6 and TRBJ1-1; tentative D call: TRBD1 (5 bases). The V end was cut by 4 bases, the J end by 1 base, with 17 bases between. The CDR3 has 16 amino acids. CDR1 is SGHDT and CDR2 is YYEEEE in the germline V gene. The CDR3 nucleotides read TGTGCCAGCAGCCCGACCCTGAAGGGGTCGAACACTGAAGCTTTCTTT. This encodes CASSPTLKGSNTEAFF.

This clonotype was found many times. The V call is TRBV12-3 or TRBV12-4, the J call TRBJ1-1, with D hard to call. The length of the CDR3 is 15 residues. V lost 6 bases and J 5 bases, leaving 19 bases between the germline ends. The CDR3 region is CASSPSRAKKTEAFF. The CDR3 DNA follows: TGTGCCAGCAGCCCTTCGCGAGCCAAGAAGACTGAAGCTTTCTTT.

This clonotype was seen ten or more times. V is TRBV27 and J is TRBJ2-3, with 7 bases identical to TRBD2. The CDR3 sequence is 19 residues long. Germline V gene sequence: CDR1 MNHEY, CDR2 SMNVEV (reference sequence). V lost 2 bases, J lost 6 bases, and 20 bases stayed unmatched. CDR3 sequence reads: CASSLGERGLLSTWDTQYF. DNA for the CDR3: TGTGCCAGCAGTTTAGGGGAACGGGGACTACTGTCCACTTGGGATACGCAGTATTTT.

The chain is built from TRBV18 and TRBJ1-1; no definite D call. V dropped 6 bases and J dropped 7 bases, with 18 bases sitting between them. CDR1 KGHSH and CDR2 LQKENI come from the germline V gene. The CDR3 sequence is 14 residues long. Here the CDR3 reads CASSRDRTPHEAFF. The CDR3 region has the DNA TGTGCCAGCTCTCGCGATAGAACACCTCATGAAGCTTTCTTT.

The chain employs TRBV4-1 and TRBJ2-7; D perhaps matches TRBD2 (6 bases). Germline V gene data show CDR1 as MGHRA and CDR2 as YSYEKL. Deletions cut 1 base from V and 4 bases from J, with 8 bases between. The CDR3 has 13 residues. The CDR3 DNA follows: TGCGCCAGCAGCCAAGGCGGGAATTACGAGCAGTACTTC. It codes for CASSQGGNYEQYF.

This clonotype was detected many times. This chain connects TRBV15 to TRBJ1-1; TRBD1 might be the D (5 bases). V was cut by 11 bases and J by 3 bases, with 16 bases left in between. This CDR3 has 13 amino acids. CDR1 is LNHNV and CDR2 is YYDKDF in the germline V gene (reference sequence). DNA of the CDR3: TGTGCCGCCTCGGCCCAAGGGGACACTGAAGCTTTCTTT. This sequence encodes CAASAQGDTEAFF.

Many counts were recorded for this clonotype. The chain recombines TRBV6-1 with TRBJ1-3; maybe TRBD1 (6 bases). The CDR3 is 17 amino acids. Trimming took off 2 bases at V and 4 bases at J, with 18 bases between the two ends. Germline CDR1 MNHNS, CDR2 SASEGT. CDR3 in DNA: TGTGCCAGCAGTGAATTTCCCACCGGGACACCAGGAAACACCATATATTTT. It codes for CASSEFPTGTPGNTIYF.

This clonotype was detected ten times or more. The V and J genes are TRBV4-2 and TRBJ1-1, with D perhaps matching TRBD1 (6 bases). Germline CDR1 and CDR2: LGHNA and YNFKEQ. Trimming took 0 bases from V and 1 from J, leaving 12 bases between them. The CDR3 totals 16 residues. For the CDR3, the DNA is TGTGCCAGCAGCCAAGAAACAGGGAGCCCGAACACTGAAGCTTTCTTT. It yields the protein CASSQETGSPNTEAFF.

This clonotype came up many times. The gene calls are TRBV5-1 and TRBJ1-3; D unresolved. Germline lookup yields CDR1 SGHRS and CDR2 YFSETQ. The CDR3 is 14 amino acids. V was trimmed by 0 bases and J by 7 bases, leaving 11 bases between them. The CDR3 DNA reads TGCGCCAGCAGCTTGGACTCCCCGTCGAACACCATATATTTT. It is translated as CASSLDSPSNTIYF.

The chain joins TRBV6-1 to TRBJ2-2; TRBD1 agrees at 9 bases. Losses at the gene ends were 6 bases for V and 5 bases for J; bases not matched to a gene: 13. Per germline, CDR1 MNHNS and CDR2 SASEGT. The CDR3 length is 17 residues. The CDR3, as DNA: TGTGCCAGCAGGAGACCGGGGGACAGGGTCTCTACCGGGGAGCTGTTTTTT. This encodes CASRRPGDRVSTGELFF.

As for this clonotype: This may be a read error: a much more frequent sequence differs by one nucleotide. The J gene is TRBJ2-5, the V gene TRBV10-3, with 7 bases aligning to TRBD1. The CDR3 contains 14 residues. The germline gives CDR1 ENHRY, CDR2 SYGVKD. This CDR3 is CAVSARTGEETQYF. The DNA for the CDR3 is TGTGCCGTCAGTGCTCGGACAGGCGAAGAGACCCAGTACTTC.

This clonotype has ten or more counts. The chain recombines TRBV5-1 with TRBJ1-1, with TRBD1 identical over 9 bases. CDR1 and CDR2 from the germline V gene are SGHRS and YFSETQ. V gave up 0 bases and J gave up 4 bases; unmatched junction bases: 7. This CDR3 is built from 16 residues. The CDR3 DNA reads TGCGCCAGCAGCTTGGGAACAGGGGGCAAGAGCACTGAAGCTTTCTTT. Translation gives CASSLGTGGKSTEAFF.

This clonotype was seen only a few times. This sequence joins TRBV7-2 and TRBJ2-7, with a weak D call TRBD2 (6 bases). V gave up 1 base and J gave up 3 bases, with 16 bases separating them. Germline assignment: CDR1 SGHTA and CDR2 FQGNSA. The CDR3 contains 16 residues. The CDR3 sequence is CASSLDVGSMNYEQYF. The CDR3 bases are TGTGCCAGCAGCTTAGACGTCGGGAGTATGAACTACGAGCAGTACTTC. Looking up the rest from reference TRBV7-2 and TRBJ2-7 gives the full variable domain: GAGVSQSPSNKVTEKGKDVELRCDPISGHTALYWYRQSLGQGLEFLIYFQGNSAPDKSGLPSDRFSAERTGGSVSTLTIQRTQQEDSAVYLCASSLDVGSMNYEQYFGPGTRLTVT.

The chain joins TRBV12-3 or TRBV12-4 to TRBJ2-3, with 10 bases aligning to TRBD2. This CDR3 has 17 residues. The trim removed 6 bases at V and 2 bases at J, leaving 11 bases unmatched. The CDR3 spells CASSSQLAGIFTDTQYF. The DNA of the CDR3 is TGTGCCAGCAGCTCCCAACTAGCGGGAATCTTCACAGATACGCAGTATTTT.

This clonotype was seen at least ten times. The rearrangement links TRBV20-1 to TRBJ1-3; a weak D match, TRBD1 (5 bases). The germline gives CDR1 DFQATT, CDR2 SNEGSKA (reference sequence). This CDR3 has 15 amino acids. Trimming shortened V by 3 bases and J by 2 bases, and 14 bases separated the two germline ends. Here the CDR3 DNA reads TGCAGTGCTAGTCCTCCAGTGGGGGCTGGAAACACCATATATTTT. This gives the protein CSASPPVGAGNTIYF.

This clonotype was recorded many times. The CDR3 sequence is CASSLHLGATQYF. The CDR3 coding sequence is TGTGCCAGCAGCCTACATCTAGGTGCGACGCAGTATTTT. This sequence joins TRBV3-1 and TRBJ2-3, with unresolved D. Germline V gene lookup returns CDR1 LGHDT and CDR2 YNNKEL (reference sequence). Trimming cost V 4 bases and J 9 bases, with 14 bases left between them. The CDR3 extends over 13 amino acids.

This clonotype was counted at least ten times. CDR3 sequence (DNA): TGTGCCAGCAGCTTCCAGGGGGCTGAAGCTTTCTTT. The encoded protein is CASSFQGAEAFF. V and J are TRBV7-8 and TRBJ1-1; 7 nucleotides agree with TRBD1. The V and J ends lost 3 bases and 6 bases, in that order; junction bases with no gene match: 1. CDR3 length: 12 amino acids. Germline CDR1 is SGHVS and CDR2 is FQNEAQ.

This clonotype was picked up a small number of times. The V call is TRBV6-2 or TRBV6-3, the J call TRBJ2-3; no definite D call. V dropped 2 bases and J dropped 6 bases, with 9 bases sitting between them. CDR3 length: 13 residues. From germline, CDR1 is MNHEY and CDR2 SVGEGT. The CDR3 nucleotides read TGTGCCAGCAGTTACCAGGCTACGGATACGCAGTATTTT. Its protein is CASSYQATDTQYF.

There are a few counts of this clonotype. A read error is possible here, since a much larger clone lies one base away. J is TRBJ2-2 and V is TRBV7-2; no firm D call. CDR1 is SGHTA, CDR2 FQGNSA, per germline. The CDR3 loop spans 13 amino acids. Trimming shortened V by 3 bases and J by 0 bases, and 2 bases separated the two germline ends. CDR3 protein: CASSFPNTGELFF. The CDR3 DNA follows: TGTGCCAGCAGCTTCCCGAACACCGGGGAGCTGTTTTTT.

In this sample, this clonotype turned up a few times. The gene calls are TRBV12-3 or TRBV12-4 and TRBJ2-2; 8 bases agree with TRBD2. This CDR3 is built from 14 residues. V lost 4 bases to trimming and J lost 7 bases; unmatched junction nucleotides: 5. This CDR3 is CASSSRLANGELFF. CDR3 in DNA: TGTGCCAGCAGTTCTCGACTAGCGAACGGGGAGCTGTTTTTT.

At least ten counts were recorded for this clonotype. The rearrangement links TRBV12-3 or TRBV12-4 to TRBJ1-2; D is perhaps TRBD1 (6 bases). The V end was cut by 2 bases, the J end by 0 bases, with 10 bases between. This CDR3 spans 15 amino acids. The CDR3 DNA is TGTGCCAGCAGTTTAAAAGGGGGAGCTAACTATGGCTACACCTTC. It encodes CASSLKGGANYGYTF.

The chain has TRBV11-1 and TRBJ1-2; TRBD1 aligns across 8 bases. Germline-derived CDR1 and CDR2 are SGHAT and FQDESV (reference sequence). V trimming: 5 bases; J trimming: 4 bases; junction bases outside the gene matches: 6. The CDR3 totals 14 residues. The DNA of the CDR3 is TGTGCCAGCAGCCATAGACAGGGGAGCTATGGCTACACCTTC. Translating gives CASSHRQGSYGYTF.

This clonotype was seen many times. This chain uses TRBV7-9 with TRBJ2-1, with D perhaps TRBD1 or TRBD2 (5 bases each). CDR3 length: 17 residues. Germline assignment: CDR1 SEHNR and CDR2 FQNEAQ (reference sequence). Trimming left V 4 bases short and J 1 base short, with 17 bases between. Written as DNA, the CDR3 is TGTGCCAGCAGCTCGGGACCTCCCGCCGGGTCCTACAATGAGCAGTTCTTC. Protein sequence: CASSSGPPAGSYNEQFF.

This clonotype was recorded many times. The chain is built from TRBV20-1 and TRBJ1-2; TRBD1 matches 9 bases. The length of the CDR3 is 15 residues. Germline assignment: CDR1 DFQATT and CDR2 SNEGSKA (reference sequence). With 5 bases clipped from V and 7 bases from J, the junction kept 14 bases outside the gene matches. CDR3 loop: CSAPGTGKFYSGYTF. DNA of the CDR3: TGCAGTGCTCCCGGGACAGGGAAATTTTATAGTGGCTACACCTTC.

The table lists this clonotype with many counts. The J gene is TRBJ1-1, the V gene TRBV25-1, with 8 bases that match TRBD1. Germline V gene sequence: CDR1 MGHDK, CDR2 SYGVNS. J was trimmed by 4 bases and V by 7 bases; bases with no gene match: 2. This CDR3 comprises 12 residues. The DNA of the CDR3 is TGTGCCAGCATAGGGACAGGCACTGAAGCTTTCTTT. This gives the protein CASIGTGTEAFF.

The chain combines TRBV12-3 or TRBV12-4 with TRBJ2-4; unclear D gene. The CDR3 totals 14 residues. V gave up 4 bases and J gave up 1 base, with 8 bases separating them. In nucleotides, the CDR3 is TGTGCCAGCAGTTCCAGAGCGGCCAAAAACATTCAGTACTTC. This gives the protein CASSSRAAKNIQYF.

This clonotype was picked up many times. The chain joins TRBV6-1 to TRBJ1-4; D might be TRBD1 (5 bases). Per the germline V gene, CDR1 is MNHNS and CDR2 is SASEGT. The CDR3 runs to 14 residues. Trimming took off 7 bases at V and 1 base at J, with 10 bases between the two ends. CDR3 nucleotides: TGTGCCAGCACCCCAAGGGGAACTAATGAAAAACTGTTTTTT. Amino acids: CASTPRGTNEKLFF.

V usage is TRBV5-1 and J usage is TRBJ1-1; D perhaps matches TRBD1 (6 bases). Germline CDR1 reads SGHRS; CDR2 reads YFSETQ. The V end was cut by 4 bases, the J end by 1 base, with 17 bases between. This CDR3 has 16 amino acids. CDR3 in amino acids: CASSRKSGEANTEAFF. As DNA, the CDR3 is TGCGCCAGCAGCCGAAAGTCAGGGGAGGCGAACACTGAAGCTTTCTTT. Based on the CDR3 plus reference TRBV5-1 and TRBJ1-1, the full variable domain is KAGVTQTPRYLIKTRGQQVTLSCSPISGHRSVSWYQQTPGQGLQFLFEYFSETQRNKGNFPGRFSGRQFSNSRSEMNVSTLELGDSALYLCASSRKSGEANTEAFFGQGTRLTVV.